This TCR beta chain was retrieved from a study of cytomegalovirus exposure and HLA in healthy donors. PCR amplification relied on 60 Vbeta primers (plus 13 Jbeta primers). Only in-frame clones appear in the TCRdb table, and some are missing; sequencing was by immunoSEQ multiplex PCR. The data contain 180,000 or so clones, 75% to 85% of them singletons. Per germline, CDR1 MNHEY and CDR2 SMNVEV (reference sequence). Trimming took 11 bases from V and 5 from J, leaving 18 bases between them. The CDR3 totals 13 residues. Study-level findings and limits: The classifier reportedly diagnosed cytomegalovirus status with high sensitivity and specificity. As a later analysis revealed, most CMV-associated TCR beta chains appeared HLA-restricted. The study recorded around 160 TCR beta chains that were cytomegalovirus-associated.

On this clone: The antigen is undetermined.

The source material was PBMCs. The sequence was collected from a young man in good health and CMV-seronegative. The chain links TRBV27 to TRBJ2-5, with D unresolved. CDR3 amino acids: CARSYPFWETQYF. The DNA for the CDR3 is TGTGCCCGCTCCTATCCCTTTTGGGAGACCCAGTACTTC.